The next 10 T cell receptor beta chains were all read from a single sample in a study of blood T cell repertoires in COVID-19. TCRdb keeps only in-frame clones here, not all; method: immunoSEQ multiplex PCR. The sample yields approximately 230,000 clones, around 83% seen once. The specimen was peripheral blood. The receptors derive from a man aged 80 or over with acute or convalescent COVID-19.

The genes are TRBV19 and TRBJ1-5; tentatively, D is TRBD1 (5 bases). Germline V gene lookup returns CDR1 LNHDA and CDR2 SQIVND (reference sequence). CDR3 size: 13 residues. V was clipped by 2 bases and J by 7 bases, with 9 bases between them. The CDR3 here is CASSISGRQPQHF. Here the CDR3 DNA reads TGTGCCAGTAGTATATCAGGGAGGCAGCCCCAGCATTTT.

J is TRBJ2-7 and V is TRBV19, with a weak D call TRBD2 (6 bases). This CDR3 spans 13 amino acids. Between the trimmed V and J ends, which lost 3 bases and 0 bases, there was a span of 6 bases. CDR1 and CDR2 from the germline V gene are LNHDA and SQIVND (reference sequence). The CDR3 DNA is TGTGCCAGTAGTATGGGACTCTCCTACGAGCAGTACTTC. Translation gives CASSMGLSYEQYF.

V and J are TRBV14 and TRBJ2-1; possible D gene TRBD1, 5 bases. The germline gives CDR1 SGHDN, CDR2 FVKESK. The CDR3 length is 14 residues. V was trimmed by 4 bases and J by 11 bases, leaving 18 bases between them. CDR3 coding DNA: TGTGCCAGCAGCCCCCTCTCGGTGGGGCTGAAGCAGTTCTTC. Amino acid sequence: CASSPLSVGLKQFF.

The genes are TRBV10-1 and TRBJ1-1; possibly TRBD1 for D (6 bases). V gave up 5 bases and J gave up 7 bases, with 17 bases separating them. The CDR3 runs to 14 residues. Germline CDR1 is WNHNN and CDR2 is SYGVQD (reference sequence). The CDR3 DNA reads as TGCGCCAGCAGTTCACAGGGCCCGCATAATGAAGCTTTCTTT. Translating it yields CASSSQGPHNEAFF.

The V call is TRBV1, the J call TRBJ2-7; no check of the table's D call, TRBD2, against the DNA was made. TRBV1 is a documented pseudogene. The length of the CDR3 is 17 residues. In nucleotides, the CDR3 is TGCACCAGCAGCCAGCCGCCAACTAGCGGGAGTTGCTACGAGCAGTACTTC. This encodes CTSSQPPTSGSCYEQYF.

The chain couples TRBV18 to TRBJ2-6; D may be TRBD1 (5 bases). Germline-derived CDR1 and CDR2 are KGHSH and LQKENI. The CDR3 totals 17 residues. Trimming removed 6 bases at V and 0 bases at J, with 15 bases between. CDR3 residues: CASSPQDSRSGANVLTF. CDR3 nucleotides: TGTGCCAGCTCCCCTCAAGACAGCCGCTCTGGGGCCAACGTCCTGACTTTC.

The chain carries TRBV28 and TRBJ1-1; D not certain. Looked up from germline, CDR1 is MDHEN and CDR2 is SYDVKM. The CDR3 has 12 residues. V was pared by 2 bases and J by 11 bases, with 12 bases between. The CDR3 bases are TGTGCCAGCAGTTTAAGCGCTAGGATGGCTTTCTTT. Translating gives CASSLSARMAFF.

The genes are TRBV5-1 and TRBJ2-2, with 8 bases that match TRBD1. J lost 1 base, V lost 6 bases, and 8 bases had no gene match. The CDR3 extends over 16 amino acids. Per germline, CDR1 SGHRS and CDR2 YFSETQ. In DNA, the CDR3 is TGCGCCAGCACCCTATTGGGGACAGGGAACACCGGGGAGCTGTTTTTT. It is translated as CASTLLGTGNTGELFF.

This sequence joins TRBV19 and TRBJ1-2, with no clear D. Germline V lookup: CDR1 LNHDA, CDR2 SQIVND (reference sequence). With 6 bases removed from V and 0 bases from J, the gap between germline ends came to 14 bases. The CDR3 loop spans 15 amino acids. The CDR3 coding sequence is TGTGCCAGTAGCCCGCTCGCTGGAGCTAACTATGGCTACACCTTC. Translated: CASSPLAGANYGYTF.

The chain has TRBV6-5 and TRBJ1-1, with 11 bases that match TRBD1. This CDR3 contains 15 residues. The germline V gene has CDR1 MNHEY and CDR2 SVGAGI. After removal of 6 bases from V and 5 bases from J, the junction contained 8 bases not matched to a gene. CDR3 in DNA: TGTGCCAGCAGATCCGGGACAGGGGGTATAACTGAAGCTTTCTTT. Residues: CASRSGTGGITEAFF.